The 18 T cell receptor beta chains in this list originate from one sample, sequenced in a study of shared clonotypes between healthy human individuals. Method: immunoSEQ multiplex PCR; TCRdb's copy keeps in-frame clones and lacks some. The table lists about 2.4 million clones, over 85% of them singletons. What was sequenced was naive CD4+ T cells from PBMCs. Subset noted: CD45RA+ positively selected. These receptors originate from a young man in good health. Some clones in this sample may be carry-over from other donors' samples.

The sample holds one count of this clone. This chain connects TRBV27 to TRBJ2-1, with TRBD2 identical over 11 bases. The CDR3 consists of 20 residues. The germline CDR1 and CDR2 sequences are MNHEY and SMNVEV (reference sequence). J gave up 0 bases and V 4 bases, and 14 bases lay outside the gene matches. The CDR3 is CASSSRGSGRDSLSYNEQFF. As DNA, the CDR3 is TGTGCCAGCAGTTCCCGGGGTAGCGGGAGGGACTCCCTCTCCTACAATGAGCAGTTCTTC.

V usage is TRBV7-2 and J usage is TRBJ2-3; D not resolved. Germline assignment: CDR1 SGHTA and CDR2 FQGNSA. The germline V and J ends were trimmed by 3 bases and 0 bases, with 7 bases remaining between them. The CDR3 spans 14 residues. The CDR3 loop is CASSLYSSTDTQYF. The CDR3 DNA follows: TGTGCCAGCAGCTTGTATTCAAGCACAGATACGCAGTATTTT. Looking up the rest from reference TRBV7-2 and TRBJ2-3 gives the full variable domain: GAGVSQSPSNKVTEKGKDVELRCDPISGHTALYWYRQSLGQGLEFLIYFQGNSAPDKSGLPSDRFSAERTGGSVSTLTIQRTQQEDSAVYLCASSLYSSTDTQYFGPGTRLTVL.

The chain combines TRBV25-1 with TRBJ2-5; 12 nucleotides agree with TRBD2. From germline, CDR1 is MGHDK and CDR2 SYGVNS. The CDR3 sequence is 16 residues long. V shed 8 bases, J shed 4 bases, and the junction held 11 bases outside the gene matches. CDR3 DNA sequence: TGTGCCAGCTCTTGGACTAGCGGGAAAGGGGTAGAGACCCAGTACTTC. As protein: CASSWTSGKGVETQYF. Drawing the rest from reference TRBV25-1 and TRBJ2-5, the complete variable domain is EADIYQTPRYLVIGTGKKITLECSQTMGHDKMYWYQQDPGMELHLIHYSYGVNSTEKGDLSSESTVSRIRTEHFPLTLESARPSHTSQYLCASSWTSGKGVETQYFGPGTRLLVL.

The chain is built from TRBV20-1 and TRBJ2-2, with no clear D. The CDR3 is 11 residues long. V lost 2 bases and J lost 8, with 6 bases in between. CDR1 is DFQATT, CDR2 SNEGSKA, per germline (reference sequence). CDR3 nucleotides: TGCAGTGCTAGAACTAATGGGGAGCTGTTTTTT. It specifies CSARTNGELFF.

The CDR3 region has the DNA TGTGCCACCGCGAGGGTCCTTCGCGGAAACACCATATATTTT. Amino acid sequence: CATARVLRGNTIYF. The chain carries TRBV28 and TRBJ1-3; D call uncertain. This CDR3 comprises 14 residues. Germline loops: CDR1 MDHEN, CDR2 SYDVKM. With 10 bases removed from V and 4 bases from J, the gap between germline ends came to 17 bases.

The rearrangement joins TRBV7-9 to TRBJ1-1; 7 nucleotides align to TRBD1. V was pared by 11 bases and J by 0 bases, with 15 bases of the junction left unmatched. Germline V CDR1 and CDR2: SEHNR, FQNEAQ (reference sequence). The CDR3 contains 16 residues. CDR3 DNA sequence: TGTGCCGGTTTGCCGGGACAGTCCTTCATGAACACTGAAGCTTTCTTT. It yields the protein CAGLPGQSFMNTEAFF.

V is TRBV7-9 and J is TRBJ2-3; 13 bases are shared with TRBD2. V trimming: 4 bases; J trimming: 0 bases; junction bases outside the gene matches: 7. This CDR3 has 18 amino acids. Germline CDR1 is SEHNR and CDR2 is FQNEAQ (reference sequence). The chain's CDR3 is CASSSGTSGADSTDTQYF. The CDR3 nucleotides are TGTGCCAGCAGCTCCGGGACTAGCGGGGCTGATAGCACAGATACGCAGTATTTT.

The chain combines TRBV5-4 with TRBJ2-7; D might be TRBD2 (6 bases). The CDR3 runs 15 residues. V shed 0 bases and J shed 2 bases, with 12 bases lying between them. Germline V lookup: CDR1 SGHNT, CDR2 YYREEE (reference sequence). The CDR3 bases are TGTGCCAGCAGCTTGGCCGGGGGACGGGCCTACGAGCAGTACTTC. Amino acid sequence: CASSLAGGRAYEQYF.

The V and J genes are TRBV7-9 and TRBJ2-1; 10 bases agree with TRBD2. Germline V gene sequence: CDR1 SEHNR, CDR2 FQNEAQ (reference sequence). The CDR3 contains 14 residues. The chain's CDR3 is CASGGDARYNEQFF. The DNA of the CDR3 is TGTGCGAGCGGGGGGGACGCCCGGTACAATGAGCAGTTCTTC.

The CDR3 DNA sequence: TGTGCCAGCAGCGTAGCAGCGCGCACAGATACGCAGTATTTT. Residues: CASSVAARTDTQYF. The genes are TRBV9 and TRBJ2-3; no definite D call. This CDR3 comprises 14 residues. The V and J ends lost 0 bases and 1 base respectively, with 6 bases between them. Germline V gives CDR1 SGDLS, CDR2 YYNGEE.

The chain is built from TRBV28 and TRBJ1-5; 7 bases are shared with TRBD1. The CDR3 length is 18 residues. Trimming removed 5 bases from V and 9 bases from J; junction bases left unmatched: 22. The germline CDR1 and CDR2 sequences are MDHEN and SYDVKM. The CDR3 nucleotides are TGTGCCAGCAGTCTAACGTCCGGGACAGCCGTCACCTCTAGGCCCCAGCATTTT. Amino acid sequence: CASSLTSGTAVTSRPQHF.

This chain links TRBV7-9 with TRBJ2-3; maybe TRBD1 (6 bases). This CDR3 spans 14 amino acids. Germline V gene lookup returns CDR1 SEHNR and CDR2 FQNEAQ (reference sequence). Trimming cost V 5 bases and J 9 bases, with 18 bases left between them. CDR3 sequence: CASSATWAGTTQYF. The CDR3 bases are TGTGCCAGCAGCGCCACCTGGGCCGGGACAACGCAGTATTTT.

The CDR3 DNA is TGTGCCAGCAGTTTCCCGGGACAGGGGGGGATAACTGAAGCTTTCTTT. Translation gives CASSFPGQGGITEAFF. The rearrangement links TRBV6-4 to TRBJ1-1; 11 positions match TRBD1. This CDR3 comprises 16 residues. V was clipped by 5 bases and J by 5 bases; unmatched bases: 10. The germline CDR1 and CDR2 sequences are MRHNA and SNTAGT.

A word on this clone: The sample has other DNA sequences that encode this CDR3 too. The chain uses TRBV7-9 and TRBJ2-7, with TRBD1 as a possible D gene (6 bases). Trimming took off 3 bases at V and 2 bases at J, with 8 bases between the two ends. This CDR3 region has 13 residues. The germline CDR1 and CDR2 sequences are SEHNR and FQNEAQ (reference sequence). CDR3 sequence reads: CASSLQGPYEQYF. The CDR3 nucleotides read TGTGCCAGCAGCTTGCAGGGGCCCTACGAGCAGTACTTC. The full variable domain, with the rest looked up from reference TRBV7-9 and TRBJ2-7, is DTGVSQNPRHKITKRGQNVTFRCDPISEHNRLYWYRQTLGQGPEFLTYFQNEAQLEKSRLLSDRFSAERPKGSFSTLEIQRTEQGDSAMYLCASSLQGPYEQYFGPGTRLTVT.

This clone was observed once. The J gene is TRBJ1-5, the V gene TRBV2; no firm D call. The germline CDR1 and CDR2 sequences are SNHLY and FYNNEI. Trimming took 6 bases from V and 0 from J, leaving 6 bases between them. This CDR3 has 13 residues. The CDR3 bases are TGTGCCAGCAGCCTCTATAGCAATCAGCCCCAGCATTTT. Protein: CASSLYSNQPQHF.

In the case of this clone: In the same sample, other DNA sequences code for this CDR3. This chain connects TRBV7-2 to TRBJ1-1; D may be TRBD1 (5 bases). CDR1 and CDR2 (germline): SGHTA, FQGNSA. CDR3 length: 14 amino acids. V lost 4 bases, J lost 0 bases, and 9 bases lay in between. CDR3 bases: TGTGCCAGCAGCTCGGGGACCCTGAACACTGAAGCTTTCTTT. It yields the protein CASSSGTLNTEAFF.

The chain is built from TRBV11-2 and TRBJ2-3; D is perhaps TRBD2 (7 bases). Germline CDR1 SGHAT, CDR2 FQNNGV. This CDR3 contains 15 residues. Trimming left V 5 bases short and J 8 bases short, with 20 bases between. The CDR3 loop reads CASSPRRGPRGTQYF. CDR3 coding DNA: TGTGCCAGCAGCCCGCGGCGGGGGCCGAGGGGTACGCAGTATTTT.

This clone was detected only once. CDR3 in amino acids: CASSVWVSGANVLTF. CDR3 coding DNA: TGTGCCAGCAGCGTATGGGTCTCTGGGGCCAACGTCCTGACTTTC. The chain uses TRBV9 and TRBJ2-6; D uncertain. This CDR3 is 15 amino acids long. The germline CDR1 and CDR2 sequences are SGDLS and YYNGEE. V lost 1 base and J lost 0, with 5 bases in between. The entire variable domain, with the rest obtained from reference TRBV9 and TRBJ2-6, is as follows: DSGVTQTPKHLITATGQRVTLRCSPRSGDLSVYWYQQSLDQGLQFLIQYYNGEERAKGNILERFSAQQFPDLHSELNLSSLELGDSALYFCASSVWVSGANVLTFGAGSRLTVL.